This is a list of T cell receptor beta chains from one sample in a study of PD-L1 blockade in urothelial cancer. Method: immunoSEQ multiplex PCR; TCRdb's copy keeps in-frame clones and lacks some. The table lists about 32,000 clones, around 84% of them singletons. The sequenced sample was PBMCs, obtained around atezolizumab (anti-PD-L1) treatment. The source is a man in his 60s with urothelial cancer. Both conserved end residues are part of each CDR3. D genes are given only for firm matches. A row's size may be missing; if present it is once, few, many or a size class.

CDR3: CASSEQLLAGGRASTDTQYF; DNA: TGTGCCAGCAGCGAACAACTACTAGCGGGGGGCCGGGCTAGCACAGATACGCAGTATTTT; V: TRBV9; size: once; D: TRBD2; J: TRBJ2-3
CDR3: CASSLRLAGGLGTGELFF; DNA: TGTGCCAGCAGCTTAAGACTAGCGGGGGGCCTGGGGACCGGGGAGCTGTTTTTT; V: TRBV7-3; size: .; D: TRBD2; J: TRBJ2-2
CDR3: CASSLVGGQGETQYF; DNA: TGCGCCAGCAGCTTGGTGGGGGGTCAGGGAGAGACCCAGTACTTC; V: TRBV5-1; size: .; D: .; J: TRBJ2-5
CDR3: CASTQRPNTEAFF; DNA: TGTGCCAGCACCCAGAGGCCGAACACTGAAGCTTTCTTT; V: TRBV2; size: .; D: .; J: TRBJ1-1
CDR3: CASSLFPGNTGELFF; DNA: TGTGCCAGCAGCTTATTTCCGGGTAACACCGGGGAGCTGTTTTTT; V: TRBV7-6; size: once; D: .; J: TRBJ2-2
CDR3: CASSIQGKNSPLHF; DNA: TGTGCCAGTAGTATACAGGGGAAAAATTCACCCCTCCACTTT; V: TRBV19; size: few; D: .; J: TRBJ1-6
CDR3: CASKTSGKDTEAFF; DNA: TGTGCCAGCAAGACATCAGGCAAGGACACTGAAGCTTTCTTT; V: TRBV11-2; size: .; D: .; J: TRBJ1-1
CDR3: CASSIRAPSGANVLTF; DNA: TGTGCCAGTAGTATCCGAGCGCCCTCTGGGGCCAACGTCCTGACTTTC; V: TRBV19; size: once; D: .; J: TRBJ2-6
CDR3: CASSLIVGGSRETQYF; DNA: TGTGCCAGCAGCTTGATAGTTGGGGGGAGTAGGGAGACCCAGTACTTC; V: TRBV5-4; size: .; D: .; J: TRBJ2-5
CDR3: CASSHGRTGYNEQFF; DNA: TGTGCCAGCAGCCATGGAAGGACAGGGTACAATGAGCAGTTCTTC; V: TRBV9; size: .; D: TRBD1; J: TRBJ2-1
CDR3: CASSTQGAGASSGANVLTF; DNA: TGTGCCAGCAGCACCCAAGGGGCGGGGGCGAGCTCTGGGGCCAACGTCCTGACTTTC; V: TRBV7-3; size: .; D: .; J: TRBJ2-6
CDR3: CATSSQAGGGYNEQFF; DNA: TGTGCCACCAGCAGCCAAGCGGGAGGAGGTTACAATGAGCAGTTCTTC; V: TRBV15; size: .; D: TRBD2; J: TRBJ2-1
CDR3: CTSSQDTTRTGVNTGELFF; DNA: TGCACCAGCAGCCAAGACACTACCCGGACGGGGGTTAACACCGGGGAGCTGTTTTTT; V: TRBV1; size: .; D: .; J: TRBJ2-2
CDR3: CATEETGQGQPQHF; DNA: TGTGCCACCGAGGAGACAGGGCAGGGTCAGCCCCAGCATTTT; V: TRBV10-3; size: .; D: TRBD1; J: TRBJ1-5
CDR3: CSVVARALILAGGTYQETQYF; DNA: TGCAGCGTTGTTGCAAGGGCGCTAATACTAGCGGGAGGTACTTACCAAGAGACCCAGTACTTC; V: TRBV29-1; size: .; D: TRBD2; J: TRBJ2-5
CDR3: CASSDIGQGTNQPQHF; DNA: TGTGCCAGCTCCGACATCGGACAGGGAACGAATCAGCCCCAGCATTTT; V: TRBV18; size: once; D: TRBD1; J: TRBJ1-5
CDR3: CSVGSTSGRVETQYF; DNA: TGCAGCGTCGGGTCTACTAGCGGGAGGGTAGAGACCCAGTACTTC; V: TRBV29-1; size: .; D: TRBD2; J: TRBJ2-5
CDR3: CASSYQGAGTEAFF; DNA: TGCGCCAGCAGCTACCAGGGGGCCGGGACTGAAGCTTTCTTT; V: TRBV5-1; size: .; D: TRBD1; J: TRBJ1-1
CDR3: CASGYRAMNTEAFF; DNA: TGTGCCAGCGGATACAGGGCCATGAACACTGAAGCTTTCTTT; V: TRBV21-1; size: few; D: .; J: TRBJ1-1
CDR3: CASSPMSAGANTEAFF; DNA: TGCGCCAGCAGCCCAATGAGTGCAGGGGCCAACACTGAAGCTTTCTTT; V: TRBV4-1; size: .; D: .; J: TRBJ1-1
CDR3: CASSEALGGVRSRTFYGYTF; DNA: TGTGCCAGCAGTGAAGCACTCGGTGGAGTCAGATCCCGAACCTTCTATGGCTACACCTTC; V: TRBV6-1; size: .; D: .; J: TRBJ1-2
CDR3: CASSLSRNTEAFF; DNA: TGTGCCAGCAGCTTAAGCCGGAACACTGAAGCTTTCTTT; V: TRBV7-9; size: .; D: .; J: TRBJ1-1
CDR3: CASSLAGGGETQYF; DNA: TGCGCCAGCAGCCTAGCGGGGGGGGGAGAGACCCAGTACTTC; V: TRBV5-1; size: .; D: TRBD2; J: TRBJ2-5
CDR3: CASGLVLRGLAGMADTQYF; DNA: TGTGCTAGTGGTTTGGTACTTAGGGGGCTAGCGGGAATGGCAGATACGCAGTATTTT; V: TRBV12-5; size: once; D: TRBD2; J: TRBJ2-3
CDR3: CASRLQLRDRGLSF; DNA: TGTGCCAGCAGACTCCAATTAAGGGACAGGGGGCTGTCCTTC; V: TRBV6-5; size: .; D: TRBD1; J: TRBJ1-2
CDR3: CASSKFRDRGRTEAFF; DNA: TGTGCCAGTAGTAAATTCCGGGACAGGGGTCGGACTGAAGCTTTCTTT; V: TRBV19; size: once; D: TRBD1; J: TRBJ1-1
CDR3: CASSQAEAGAGYNEQFF; DNA: TGCGCCAGCAGCCAGGCCGAAGCGGGAGCGGGGTACAATGAGCAGTTCTTC; V: TRBV4-1; size: .; D: TRBD2; J: TRBJ2-1
CDR3: CASSPRGHAGNEKLFF; DNA: TGTGCCAGCAGTCCCCGCGGGCACGCGGGAAATGAAAAACTGTTTTTT; V: TRBV27; size: once; D: .; J: TRBJ1-4
CDR3: CASSSPSGTGNSYEQYF; DNA: TGCGCCAGCAGCTCTCCCAGTGGGACAGGTAATTCCTACGAGCAGTACTTC; V: TRBV5-1; size: .; D: TRBD1; J: TRBJ2-7
CDR3: CASSLRTVSSYNEQFF; DNA: TGTGCCAGTAGCCTCCGGACAGTCAGCTCCTACAATGAGCAGTTCTTC; V: TRBV19; size: .; D: .; J: TRBJ2-1
CDR3: CASSRTGVPGELFF; DNA: TGTGCCAGCAGCCGTACAGGGGTTCCCGGGGAGCTGTTTTTT; V: TRBV27; size: .; D: TRBD1; J: TRBJ2-2
CDR3: CAISESRVYGYTF; DNA: TGTGCCATCAGTGAGTCGAGGGTTTATGGCTACACCTTC; V: TRBV10-3; size: .; D: .; J: TRBJ1-2
CDR3: CASSVRDRPNTEAFF; DNA: TGTGCCAGCAGCGTCCGGGACAGACCGAACACTGAAGCTTTCTTT; V: TRBV9; size: .; D: TRBD1; J: TRBJ1-1
CDR3: CASSTGQGARQYF; DNA: TGTGCCAGCAGCACGGGACAGGGGGCGCGGCAGTACTTC; V: TRBV7-2; size: .; D: TRBD1; J: TRBJ2-7
CDR3: CASSSDRGSGNTIYF; DNA: TGTGCCAGCAGTTCGGACAGGGGTTCTGGAAACACCATATATTTT; V: TRBV28; size: once; D: TRBD1; J: TRBJ1-3
CDR3: CASTRYTEAFF; DNA: TGTGCCAGCACCAGATACACTGAAGCTTTCTTT; V: TRBV6-5; size: once; D: .; J: TRBJ1-1
CDR3: CASSSAGDPGGVEQYF; DNA: TGTGCCAGCAGCTCCGCGGGAGACCCAGGGGGCGTGGAGCAGTACTTC; V: TRBV7-2; size: .; D: .; J: TRBJ2-7
CDR3: CASSASTMNTEAFF; DNA: TGCGCCAGCAGCGCGTCCACCATGAACACTGAAGCTTTCTTT; V: TRBV5-1; size: .; D: .; J: TRBJ1-1
CDR3: CASSLGTGSSGELFF; DNA: TGTGCCAGCAGTTTAGGGACAGGGTCGTCCGGGGAGCTGTTTTTT; V: TRBV28; size: .; D: TRBD1; J: TRBJ2-2
CDR3: CASKSDRGSSYGYTF; DNA: TGTGCCAGCAAGAGCGACAGGGGCTCCTCCTATGGCTACACCTTC; V: TRBV2; size: few; D: TRBD1; J: TRBJ1-2
CDR3: CASSTLTGTGGTEAFF; DNA: TGTGCCAGCAGCACATTAACCGGGACAGGGGGCACTGAAGCTTTCTTT; V: TRBV5-6; size: once; D: TRBD1; J: TRBJ1-1
CDR3: CASSAGGTEAFF; DNA: TGTGCCAGCAGTGCTGGGGGGACTGAAGCTTTCTTT; V: TRBV2; size: .; D: .; J: TRBJ1-1